This T cell receptor beta chain was found in a study of T-cell reconstitution after alpha-beta-depleted transplantation in children. This clonotype showed up many times. The authors prepared the TCRbeta library with unique molecular identifiers. Each CDR3 protein gets one entry after TCRdb re-called the PCR reads with MiXCR. Of roughly 66,000 distinct CDR3 sequences listed, roughly 5.2% are singletons. There are 14 residues in the CDR3. Germline CDR1 is MGHRA and CDR2 is YSYEKL. The V end was cut by 0 bases, the J end by 4 bases, with 9 bases between. The chain uses TRBV4-1 and TRBJ1-1; tentatively, D is TRBD1 (5 bases). The receptor's source is a boy less than two years old who had a stem cell transplant for acute myeloid leukemia, so the T cells may come from the graft donor. The sequencing here drew on PBMCs, mostly from graft donor cells, taken 180 days after TCRalphabeta/CD19-depleted stem cell transplant. CDR3 bases: TGCGCCAGCAGCCAAGAGGGGGGGGGCACTGAAGCTTTCTTT. Residues: CASSQEGGGTEAFF.